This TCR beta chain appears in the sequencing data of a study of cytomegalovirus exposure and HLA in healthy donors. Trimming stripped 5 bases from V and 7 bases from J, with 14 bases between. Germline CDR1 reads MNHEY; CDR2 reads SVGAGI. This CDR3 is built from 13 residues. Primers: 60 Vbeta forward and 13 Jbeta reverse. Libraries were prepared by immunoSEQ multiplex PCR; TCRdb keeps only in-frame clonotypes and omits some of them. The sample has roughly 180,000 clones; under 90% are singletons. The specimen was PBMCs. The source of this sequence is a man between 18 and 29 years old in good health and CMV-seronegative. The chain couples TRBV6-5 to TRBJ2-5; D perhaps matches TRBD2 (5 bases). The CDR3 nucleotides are TGTGCCAGCAGTCCCAATCTAGCCGGGACCCAGTACTTC. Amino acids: CASSPNLAGTQYF.